The 27 T cell receptor beta chains in this list originate from one sample, sequenced in a study of blood T cell repertoires in COVID-19 (dated by TCRdb to about 2020). Library preparation used the immunoSEQ multiplex PCR assay. Not all clones reach the TCRdb copy of this immuneACCESS table, which keeps in-frame sequences only. Checked studies attribute under half of the gap to unresolved V genes and leave the rest unexplained. In this sample the table shows under 400,000 clones, about nine tenths of which occur a single time. The biggest ten clones account for roughly 2.9% of the sample. Sequenced: peripheral blood. The receptors were gathered from a woman aged 25 to 45 with COVID-19, enrolled during active disease.

The count of this clone is one. As DNA, the CDR3 is TGTGCCAGCCGTAAGGGGGCAGGGTGGGGAGAGACCCAGTACTTC. Translated: CASRKGAGWGETQYF. The gene calls are TRBV21-1 and TRBJ2-5; TRBD1, as called in the table, went unchecked against the DNA. TRBV21-1 is shown as a pseudogene. The CDR3 length is 15 residues.

The genes are TRBV19 and TRBJ2-1; 10 positions agree with TRBD2. Germline-derived CDR1 and CDR2 are LNHDA and SQIVND (reference sequence). V shed 5 bases, J shed 9 bases, and the junction held 7 bases outside the gene matches. This CDR3 spans 14 amino acids. CDR3 in amino acids: CASSAAGGPVEQFF. The CDR3 DNA is TGTGCCAGTAGTGCAGCGGGAGGGCCGGTTGAGCAGTTCTTC.

The rearrangement uses TRBV25-1 and TRBJ2-7, with 9 positions matching TRBD2. The CDR3 contains 14 residues. J was trimmed by 4 bases and V by 8 bases; bases with no gene match: 9. The germline V gene encodes CDR1 MGHDK and CDR2 SYGVNS. CDR3 DNA: TGTGCCAGCGCCCTTAGCGGGAGCGGGTACGAGCAGTACTTC. Translated, it gives CASALSGSGYEQYF.

The chain recombines TRBV2 with TRBJ2-5; 8 bases align to TRBD2. Looked up from germline, CDR1 is SNHLY and CDR2 is FYNNEI. V was clipped by 6 bases and J by 1 base; unmatched bases: 10. The CDR3 has 16 residues. The chain's CDR3 is CASSQSSGTTQETQYF. In nucleotides, the CDR3 is TGTGCCAGCAGCCAGAGTAGCGGGACCACCCAAGAGACCCAGTACTTC.

The genes are TRBV9 and TRBJ2-7; the match to TRBD2 covers 8 bases. CDR3 length equals 15 residues. Germline V CDR1 and CDR2: SGDLS, YYNGEE. V was clipped by 0 bases and J by 1 base; unmatched bases: 3. The CDR3 nucleotides read TGTGCCAGCAGCGTAGGTAGCGGGACTTCCTACGAGCAGTACTTC. Protein product: CASSVGSGTSYEQYF.

This chain joins TRBV5-1 and TRBJ1-1; D might be TRBD1 (6 bases). V gave up 0 bases and J gave up 4 bases, with 13 bases separating them. There are 15 residues in the CDR3. Germline-derived CDR1 and CDR2 are SGHRS and YFSETQ. The CDR3 nucleotides read TGCGCCAGCAGCTTGGGGAACAGGGTTGGCACTGAAGCTTTCTTT. Translation: CASSLGNRVGTEAFF.

The chain couples TRBV16 to TRBJ1-5; TRBD1 aligns across 7 bases. Germline V gene lookup returns CDR1 KGHSY and CDR2 FQNENV. The CDR3 is 15 amino acids. The J segment lost 2 bases and the V segment lost 3 bases, leaving 4 bases of the junction unmatched. CDR3 coding DNA: TGTGCCAGCAGCCAGGGGACAGTCGGCAATCAGCCCCAGCATTTT. Protein product: CASSQGTVGNQPQHF.

Details on this clone: This sample also contains other DNA sequences that code for the same CDR3. This chain joins TRBV9 and TRBJ1-1; the match to TRBD1 covers 8 bases. CDR1 is SGDLS and CDR2 is YYNGEE in the germline V gene. The trim removed 3 bases at V and 2 bases at J, leaving 3 bases unmatched. The CDR3 runs 14 residues. CDR3 in amino acids: CASSAGQGNTEAFF. The CDR3, as DNA: TGTGCCAGCAGCGCCGGACAGGGTAACACTGAAGCTTTCTTT.

This CDR3 reads CASREDRDSWGEQYF. In DNA, the CDR3 is TGTGCCAGCCGTGAAGACCGGGACAGTTGGGGCGAGCAGTACTTC. The V call is TRBV19, the J call TRBJ2-7; TRBD1 matches 7 bases. V shed 9 bases, J shed 6 bases, and the junction held 17 bases outside the gene matches. There are 15 residues in the CDR3. Germline V CDR1 and CDR2: LNHDA, SQIVND (reference sequence).

V usage is TRBV7-9 and J usage is TRBJ1-1; 9 positions agree with TRBD1. Germline CDR1 is SEHNR and CDR2 is FQNEAQ (reference sequence). V gave up 4 bases and J gave up 3 bases; unmatched junction bases: 3. This CDR3 contains 14 residues. CDR3 sequence reads: CASSSDRGDTEAFF. The CDR3 DNA reads TGTGCCAGCAGCTCCGACAGGGGGGACACTGAAGCTTTCTTT.

The chain combines TRBV10-1 with TRBJ1-1; 7 positions agree with TRBD1. The V gene's germline CDR1 is WNHNN and CDR2 SYGVQD (reference sequence). The V segment lost 4 bases and the J segment 5 bases; nucleotides outside the gene matches: 10. CDR3 size: 15 residues. DNA of the CDR3: TGCGCCAGCAGTGGGGGGGCAGGGGGGACGACTGAAGCTTTCTTT. It encodes CASSGGAGGTTEAFF.

The rearrangement uses TRBV27 and TRBJ2-7; TRBD2 matches at 7 bases. Germline CDR1 MNHEY, CDR2 SMNVEV (reference sequence). There are 13 residues in the CDR3. Trimming cost V 6 bases and J 4 bases; bases outside gene matches: 6. The CDR3 is CASRTLAEYEQYF. In nucleotides, the CDR3 is TGTGCCAGCAGAACCCTAGCGGAATACGAGCAGTACTTC.

The CDR3 nucleotides are TGTGCCACCTCCTCCTCTAGCGGGAGGGACAATGAGCAGTTCTTC. Amino acid sequence: CATSSSSGRDNEQFF. This chain uses TRBV28 with TRBJ2-1; 12 nucleotides line up with TRBD2. CDR3 length: 15 amino acids. V trimming: 10 bases; J trimming: 5 bases; junction bases outside the gene matches: 9. The V gene's germline CDR1 is MDHEN and CDR2 SYDVKM.

The rearrangement links TRBV24-1 to TRBJ2-1; TRBD1 matches 7 bases. Losses at the gene ends were 8 bases for V and 10 bases for J; bases not matched to a gene: 10. Germline assignment: CDR1 KGHDR and CDR2 SFDVKD. The CDR3 has 13 residues. The CDR3: CATTWTGLSEQFF. The CDR3, as DNA: TGTGCCACCACCTGGACAGGCTTAAGCGAGCAGTTCTTC.

The chain joins TRBV4-1 to TRBJ2-3; 9 bases match TRBD2. The V gene end was trimmed by 2 bases and the J gene end by 3 bases; junction bases not matched to a gene: 12. The CDR3 consists of 18 residues. CDR1 is MGHRA, CDR2 YSYEKL, per germline. The CDR3 loop is CASSQPLTLAGLTDTQYF. The CDR3 DNA reads TGCGCCAGCAGCCAACCTCTGACGCTAGCGGGACTTACAGATACGCAGTATTTT.

The J gene is TRBJ2-2, the V gene TRBV9; 11 nucleotides match TRBD2. The CDR3 covers 18 residues. Germline V gene sequence: CDR1 SGDLS, CDR2 YYNGEE. V shed 3 bases and J 3 bases; nucleotides not matched to a gene: 10. CDR3 DNA: TGTGCCAGCAGCGAGCGACTAGCGGGAAGAGGGGACACCGGGGAGCTGTTTTTT. Amino acid sequence: CASSERLAGRGDTGELFF.

The chain uses TRBV11-2 and TRBJ2-7, with 7 positions matching TRBD2. V trimming: 1 base; J trimming: 2 bases; junction bases outside the gene matches: 2. This CDR3 has 14 amino acids. The germline V gene encodes CDR1 SGHAT and CDR2 FQNNGV. CDR3 amino acids: CASSLGRGTYEQYF. In DNA form, the CDR3 reads TGTGCCAGCAGCTTAGGGCGGGGGACCTACGAGCAGTACTTC.

This clone was detected a few times. This chain joins TRBV2 and TRBJ1-1; D gene ambiguous. CDR3 size: 11 residues. Germline V lookup: CDR1 SNHLY, CDR2 FYNNEI. The CDR3 loop reads CAVLGDTEAFF. The CDR3, as DNA: TGTGCAGTTCTTGGAGATACTGAAGCTTTCTTT. Combining the CDR3 with reference TRBV2 and TRBJ1-1 gives the whole variable domain EPEVTQTPSHQVTQMGQEVILRCVPISNHLYFYWYRQILGQKVEFLVSFYNNEISEKSEIFDDQFSVERPDGSNFTLKIRSTKLEDSAMYFCAVLGDTEAFFGQGTRLTVV.

The count of this clone is one. The chain carries TRBV24-1 and TRBJ1-6, with TRBD1 matching over 7 bases. The V segment lost 11 bases and the J segment 7 bases; nucleotides outside the gene matches: 16. The CDR3 length is 16 residues. The germline CDR1 and CDR2 sequences are KGHDR and SFDVKD. The CDR3 sequence is CAIKGKPGTENSPLHF. The DNA of the CDR3 is TGTGCCATTAAGGGGAAACCCGGGACAGAAAATTCACCCCTCCACTTT.

The V gene is TRBV3-1 (or the pseudogene TRBV3-2), the J gene TRBJ1-2; TRBD1 is a possible D gene (5 bases). Per the germline V gene, CDR1 is LGHDT and CDR2 is YNNKEL (reference sequence). V lost 0 bases and J lost 4, with 9 bases in between. The CDR3 is 14 amino acids. CDR3 sequence reads: CASSQDGAVYGYTF. As DNA, the CDR3 is TGTGCCAGCAGCCAAGATGGGGCTGTCTATGGCTACACCTTC.

This rearrangement joins TRBV19 to TRBJ2-7; TRBD1 aligns across 7 bases. The CDR3 loop spans 14 amino acids. V lost 6 bases to trimming and J lost 2 bases; unmatched junction nucleotides: 7. Germline V lookup: CDR1 LNHDA, CDR2 SQIVND (reference sequence). The CDR3 DNA reads as TGTGCCAGTAGGGTGTGGGGACAGCCCTACGAGCAGTACTTC. This gives the protein CASRVWGQPYEQYF.

The rearrangement joins TRBV30 to TRBJ1-1; 9 nucleotides match TRBD1. This CDR3 is 13 amino acids long. Trimming removed 5 bases from V and 2 bases from J; junction bases left unmatched: 3. Germline V gene lookup returns CDR1 GTSNPN and CDR2 SVGIG (reference sequence). In DNA, the CDR3 is TGTGCCTGGGGACAGGGGCCAAACACTGAAGCTTTCTTT. Translating gives CAWGQGPNTEAFF. Full variable domain (remainder filled in from reference TRBV30 and TRBJ1-1): SQTIHQWPATLVQPVGSPLSLECTVEGTSNPNLYWYRQAAGRGLQLLFYSVGIGQISSEVPQNLSASRPQDRQFILSSKKLLLSDSGFYLCAWGQGPNTEAFFGQGTRLTVV.

The chain employs TRBV3-1 (or the pseudogene TRBV3-2) and TRBJ1-4; a weak D match, TRBD1 (6 bases). V lost 4 bases to trimming and J lost 2 bases, with 11 bases between them. The CDR3 totals 15 residues. CDR1 is LGHDT, CDR2 YNNKEL, per germline (reference sequence). The CDR3 is CASSPNTGTNEKLFF. The CDR3 coding sequence is TGTGCCAGCAGCCCGAACACAGGGACTAATGAAAAACTGTTTTTT.

CDR3 protein: CAIGGQGSGETQYF. For the CDR3, the DNA is TGTGCCATCGGGGGACAGGGATCGGGAGAGACCCAGTACTTC. The chain links TRBV10-3 to TRBJ2-5; TRBD1 aligns across 9 bases. The germline gives CDR1 ENHRY, CDR2 SYGVKD. Trimming took 8 bases from V and 4 from J; bases not matched to a gene: 8. The CDR3 loop spans 14 amino acids.

This rearrangement joins TRBV30 to TRBJ2-7; perhaps TRBD1 as D (6 bases). The V gene lost 3 bases and the J gene lost 3 bases, with 9 bases spanning the gap. This CDR3 comprises 12 residues. The germline gives CDR1 GTSNPN, CDR2 SVGIG (reference sequence). This CDR3 is CAWSGDNYEQYF. The CDR3 nucleotides read TGTGCCTGGAGCGGGGACAACTACGAGCAGTACTTC.

The rearrangement joins TRBV18 to TRBJ2-1; no firm D call. V lost 3 bases and J lost 1, with 13 bases in between. Looked up from germline, CDR1 is KGHSH and CDR2 is LQKENI. The CDR3 spans 16 residues. The CDR3 region is CASSPRPVQSYNEQFF. The CDR3 nucleotides read TGTGCCAGCTCACCGAGGCCCGTCCAGTCCTACAATGAGCAGTTCTTC. Based on the CDR3 plus reference TRBV18 and TRBJ2-1, the full variable domain is NAGVMQNPRHLVRRRGQEARLRCSPMKGHSHVYWYRQLPEEGLKFMVYLQKENIIDESGMPKERFSAEFPKEGPSILRIQQVVRGDSAAYFCASSPRPVQSYNEQFFGPGTRLTVL.

The V and J genes are TRBV4-1 and TRBJ2-3; a weak D match, TRBD2 (5 bases). The CDR3 loop spans 14 amino acids. Trimming removed 4 bases at V and 1 base at J, with 9 bases between. Per the germline V gene, CDR1 is MGHRA and CDR2 is YSYEKL. DNA for the CDR3: TGCGCCAGCAGCCCAGGACTCCGCACAGATACGCAGTATTTT. It yields the protein CASSPGLRTDTQYF.